These 22 T cell receptor beta chains came from one sample sequenced in a study of blood T cell repertoires in COVID-19. TCRdb's copy holds only in-frame clones and misses some; the assay was immunoSEQ multiplex PCR. The table includes about 390,000 clones, about 86% detected once. The sample comprised PBMCs or T cells enriched from blood (not recorded which). The receptor source for this set is a woman aged 50 to 60 who had recovered from COVID-19.

This sequence joins TRBV7-6 and TRBJ2-6; tentatively, D is TRBD1 (6 bases). CDR1 and CDR2 from the germline V gene are SGHVS and FNYEAQ. The CDR3 is 16 amino acids. The ends were cut back, 7 bases at V and 0 bases at J, with 13 bases in the middle. The CDR3 DNA is TGTGCCAGCAAAGAGGACAGATACTCTGGGGCCAACGTCCTGACTTTC. Its translation is CASKEDRYSGANVLTF.

The chain couples TRBV16 to TRBJ1-2; possibly TRBD1 for D (6 bases). V was trimmed by 2 bases and J by 3 bases, leaving 10 bases between them. This CDR3 has 14 residues. Germline V gene sequence: CDR1 KGHSY, CDR2 FQNENV. The CDR3 spells CASSQGGSDYGYTF. The CDR3, as DNA: TGTGCCAGCAGCCAAGGGGGCAGCGACTATGGCTACACCTTC.

The chain uses TRBV5-5 and TRBJ1-1; D is perhaps TRBD1 (5 bases). Germline V gene lookup returns CDR1 SGHKS and CDR2 YYEKEE (reference sequence). The CDR3 is 13 residues long. V shed 7 bases and J shed 3 bases, with 13 bases lying between them. The CDR3 nucleotides read TGTGCCAGCGGACAAGGGGCCGACACTGAAGCTTTCTTT. Its translation is CASGQGADTEAFF.

V usage is TRBV7-2 and J usage is TRBJ2-7, with 7 bases matching TRBD1. CDR1 and CDR2 (germline): SGHTA, FQGNSA. Trimming took 5 bases from V and 2 from J; bases not matched to a gene: 6. CDR3 size: 14 residues. The CDR3 spells CASSLTGTAYEQYF. The CDR3 DNA sequence: TGTGCCAGCAGCCTAACCGGGACAGCCTACGAGCAGTACTTC.

This rearrangement joins TRBV4-1 to TRBJ1-1; D ambiguous. Trimming stripped 1 base from V and 3 bases from J, with 21 bases between. This CDR3 comprises 18 residues. Germline V gene data show CDR1 as MGHRA and CDR2 as YSYEKL. The CDR3 nucleotides read TGCGCCAGCAGCCAAGTGGCCGGGGAGACACTGGGGTACACTGAAGCTTTCTTT. Its translation is CASSQVAGETLGYTEAFF.

J is TRBJ2-5 and V is TRBV7-9; 8 bases line up with TRBD2. The V gene end was trimmed by 4 bases and the J gene end by 5 bases; junction bases not matched to a gene: 15. CDR3 size: 17 residues. Germline V gene sequence: CDR1 SEHNR, CDR2 FQNEAQ (reference sequence). The DNA of the CDR3 is TGTGCCAGCAGCTCCCCCTATGCGGGGGGCCCAAGGGAGACCCAGTACTTC. Amino acid sequence: CASSSPYAGGPRETQYF.

The chain combines TRBV6-5 with TRBJ1-2; D is unresolved. The CDR3 consists of 16 residues. Between the trimmed V and J ends, which lost 0 bases and 0 bases, there was a span of 11 bases. The germline V gene encodes CDR1 MNHEY and CDR2 SVGAGI. CDR3 sequence reads: CASSYSITVTNYGYTF. CDR3 DNA: TGTGCCAGCAGTTACTCGATTACAGTAACTAACTATGGCTACACCTTC.

The chain links TRBV3-1 (or the pseudogene TRBV3-2) to TRBJ2-7, with 7 bases that match TRBD1. Per germline, CDR1 LGHDT and CDR2 YNNKEL (reference sequence). V lost 2 bases and J lost 7; bases outside the gene matches: 11. The CDR3 is 15 amino acids. The CDR3 region is CASSQSARQTGEQYF. Here the CDR3 DNA reads TGTGCCAGCAGCCAAAGCGCGAGGCAGACAGGGGAGCAGTACTTC.

The J gene is TRBJ1-3, the V gene TRBV4-1, with D tentatively TRBD1 (5 bases). From germline, CDR1 is MGHRA and CDR2 YSYEKL. The germline V and J ends were trimmed by 2 bases and 0 bases, with 11 bases remaining between them. CDR3 length: 16 amino acids. CDR3 amino acids: CASSQLWGVSGNTIYF. The CDR3, as DNA: TGCGCCAGCAGCCAACTCTGGGGGGTCTCTGGAAACACCATATATTTT.

V and J are TRBV5-1 and TRBJ2-2, with a possible D match to TRBD1 (6 bases). V was pared by 4 bases and J by 5 bases, with 15 bases between. Germline V gene sequence: CDR1 SGHRS, CDR2 YFSETQ. CDR3 length: 15 amino acids. CDR3 nucleotides: TGCGCCAGCAGCGAAGGGGGTATGGGAACCGGGGAGCTGTTTTTT. Amino acid sequence: CASSEGGMGTGELFF.

This clone was picked up one time. J is TRBJ1-1 and V is TRBV25-1; the D gene is possibly TRBD1 (5 bases). The V gene's germline CDR1 is MGHDK and CDR2 SYGVNS. The CDR3 contains 15 residues. Trimming removed 6 bases at V and 1 base at J, with 15 bases between. CDR3 bases: TGTGCCAGCAGCGGGGGACTGATTAAGAACACTGAAGCTTTCTTT. This codes for CASSGGLIKNTEAFF.

The rearrangement joins TRBV11-2 to TRBJ1-2; 7 positions match TRBD1. The junction had 6 bases not matched to a gene; V was cut back by 2 bases and J by 3 bases. Germline V gene data show CDR1 as SGHAT and CDR2 as FQNNGV. CDR3 length: 15 residues. The CDR3 DNA is TGTGCCAGCAGCTTATACAGGGGTATTGACTATGGCTACACCTTC. Protein product: CASSLYRGIDYGYTF.

V and J are TRBV19 and TRBJ2-5, with TRBD2 identical over 7 bases. Germline values: CDR1 LNHDA, CDR2 SQIVND (reference sequence). The CDR3 has 13 amino acids. Unmatched junction bases numbered 2, after V lost 5 bases and J lost 2 bases. CDR3 coding DNA: TGTGCCAGTAGTGGGGGACTACAAGAGACCCAGTACTTC. As protein: CASSGGLQETQYF.

This clone occurred once. The chain joins TRBV6-6 to TRBJ2-4; D gene ambiguous. This CDR3 is built from 16 residues. Germline V gene lookup returns CDR1 MNHNY and CDR2 SVGAGI (reference sequence). V lost 0 bases to trimming and J lost 0 bases, with 9 bases between them. CDR3 in amino acids: CASSYSMAPAKNIQYF. In DNA form, the CDR3 reads TGTGCCAGCAGTTACTCGATGGCTCCAGCCAAAAACATTCAGTACTTC.

The V call is TRBV7-9, the J call TRBJ1-3; 11 nucleotides agree with TRBD1. Germline V gene lookup returns CDR1 SEHNR and CDR2 FQNEAQ (reference sequence). With 0 bases clipped from V and 2 bases from J, the junction kept 3 bases outside the gene matches. CDR3 length: 17 amino acids. CDR3 bases: TGTGCCAGCAGCTTAGCGCCGGGACAGGGGGCTGGAAACACCATATATTTT. Translation: CASSLAPGQGAGNTIYF.

The chain couples TRBV2 to TRBJ1-3; TRBD1 matches at 8 bases. V gave up 7 bases and J gave up 0 bases; unmatched junction bases: 8. Germline CDR1 reads SNHLY; CDR2 reads FYNNEI. CDR3 length equals 16 residues. The CDR3 DNA reads TGTGCCAGCACCCCCCCGGGACAGGTCTCTGGAAACACCATATATTTT. Translating it yields CASTPPGQVSGNTIYF.

V gene TRBV27 combines with J gene TRBJ2-2; D possibly corresponds to TRBD1 (5 bases). Between the trimmed V and J ends, which lost 7 bases and 6 bases, there was a span of 12 bases. Looked up from germline, CDR1 is MNHEY and CDR2 is SMNVEV (reference sequence). The CDR3 has 13 amino acids. The CDR3 loop reads CASTLTGSGELFF. The CDR3 DNA reads TGTGCCAGCACCTTAACAGGATCCGGGGAGCTGTTTTTT.

This chain connects TRBV3-1 (or the pseudogene TRBV3-2) to TRBJ1-3, with 7 positions matching TRBD1. The CDR3 loop spans 16 amino acids. The J segment lost 1 base and the V segment lost 1 base, leaving 4 bases of the junction unmatched. Germline values: CDR1 LGHDT, CDR2 YNNKEL (reference sequence). As DNA, the CDR3 is TGTGCCAGCAGCCAAGCGGAGGGACAGTCTGGAAACACCATATATTTT. Its protein product is CASSQAEGQSGNTIYF.

This clone has a single count. V is TRBV28 and J is TRBJ1-1; 7 positions agree with TRBD1. The V and J ends lost 2 bases and 7 bases, in that order; junction bases with no gene match: 7. The CDR3 covers 14 residues. Germline V gene sequence: CDR1 MDHEN, CDR2 SYDVKM. In DNA form, the CDR3 reads TGTGCCAGCAGTTTAGTTGGACAGGAGGGTGAAGCTTTCTTT. It yields the protein CASSLVGQEGEAFF.

The gene calls are TRBV7-9 and TRBJ1-4; 10 bases line up with TRBD1. Per the germline V gene, CDR1 is SEHNR and CDR2 is FQNEAQ (reference sequence). With 4 bases clipped from V and 7 bases from J, the junction kept 3 bases outside the gene matches. There are 14 residues in the CDR3. The CDR3 loop reads CASSSGQGVEKLFF. DNA for the CDR3: TGTGCCAGCAGCTCCGGACAGGGGGTTGAAAAACTGTTTTTT.

This chain links TRBV27 with TRBJ2-1; perhaps TRBD1 as D (5 bases). Germline-derived CDR1 and CDR2 are MNHEY and SMNVEV (reference sequence). V was trimmed by 2 bases and J by 4 bases, leaving 12 bases between them. This CDR3 has 15 amino acids. This CDR3 is CASSLVGAGYNEQFF. The DNA of the CDR3 is TGTGCCAGCAGTTTAGTTGGGGCAGGGTACAATGAGCAGTTCTTC.

This clone was detected a few times. The chain has TRBV5-6 and TRBJ1-2, with 7 bases aligning to TRBD1. The length of the CDR3 is 12 residues. J lost 13 bases, V lost 4 bases, and 10 bases had no gene match. CDR1 SGHDT and CDR2 YYEEEE come from the germline V gene. CDR3 DNA: TGTGCCAGCAGCCCCTACAGGGGATGGGGCACCTTC. This encodes CASSPYRGWGTF.